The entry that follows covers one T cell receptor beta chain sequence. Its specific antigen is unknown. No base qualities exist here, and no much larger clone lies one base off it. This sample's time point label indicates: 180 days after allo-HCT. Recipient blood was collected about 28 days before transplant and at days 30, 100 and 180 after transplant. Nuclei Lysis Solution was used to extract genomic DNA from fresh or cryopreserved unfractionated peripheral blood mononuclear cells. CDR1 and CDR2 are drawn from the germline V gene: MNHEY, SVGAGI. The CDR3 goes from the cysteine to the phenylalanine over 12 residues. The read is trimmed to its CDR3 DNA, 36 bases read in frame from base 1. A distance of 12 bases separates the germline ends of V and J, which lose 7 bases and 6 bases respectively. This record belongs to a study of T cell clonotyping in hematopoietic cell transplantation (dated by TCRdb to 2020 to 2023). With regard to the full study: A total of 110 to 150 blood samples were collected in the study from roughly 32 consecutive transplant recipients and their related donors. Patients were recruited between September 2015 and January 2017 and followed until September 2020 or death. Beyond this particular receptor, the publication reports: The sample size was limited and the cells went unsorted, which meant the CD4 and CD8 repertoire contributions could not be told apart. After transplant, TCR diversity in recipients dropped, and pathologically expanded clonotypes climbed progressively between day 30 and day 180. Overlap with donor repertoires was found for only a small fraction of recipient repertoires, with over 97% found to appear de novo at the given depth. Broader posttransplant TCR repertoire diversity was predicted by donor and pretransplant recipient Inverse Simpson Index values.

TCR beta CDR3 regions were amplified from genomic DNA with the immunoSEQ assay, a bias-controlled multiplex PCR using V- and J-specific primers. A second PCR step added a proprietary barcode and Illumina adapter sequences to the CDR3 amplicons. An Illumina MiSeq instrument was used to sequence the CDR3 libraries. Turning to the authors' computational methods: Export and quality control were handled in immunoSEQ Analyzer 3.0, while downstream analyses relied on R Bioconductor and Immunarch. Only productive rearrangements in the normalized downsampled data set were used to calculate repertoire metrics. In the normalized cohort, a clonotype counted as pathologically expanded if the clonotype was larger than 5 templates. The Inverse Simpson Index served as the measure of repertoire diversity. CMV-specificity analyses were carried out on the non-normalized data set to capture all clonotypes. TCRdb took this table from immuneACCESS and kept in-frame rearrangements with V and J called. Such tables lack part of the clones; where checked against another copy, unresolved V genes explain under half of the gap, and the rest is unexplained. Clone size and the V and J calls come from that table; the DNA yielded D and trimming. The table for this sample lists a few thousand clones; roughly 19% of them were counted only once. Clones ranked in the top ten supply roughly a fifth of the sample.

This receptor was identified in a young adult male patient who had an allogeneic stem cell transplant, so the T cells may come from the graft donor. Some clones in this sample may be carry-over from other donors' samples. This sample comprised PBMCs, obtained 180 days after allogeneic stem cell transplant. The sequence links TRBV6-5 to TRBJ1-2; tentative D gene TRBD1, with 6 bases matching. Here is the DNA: TGTGCCAGCACCACAGGGAGGGATGGCTACACCTTC. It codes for CASTTGRDGYTF.